This T cell receptor (beta chain) came from a study of T-cell reconstitution after alpha-beta-depleted transplantation in children. For this clonotype: What it binds is unknown.

The CDR3 consists of 15 residues. Deletions cut 9 bases from V and 4 bases from J, with 21 bases between. The TCRbeta library was prepared with unique molecular identifiers. Each CDR3 protein gets one entry after TCRdb re-called the PCR reads with MiXCR. This sample has hundreds of thousands of distinct CDR3 sequences, with about 8.7% found just once. General study findings and limits: Where some patients showed high TCRbeta diversity at day 60, it came from recipient T cells and thymic progenitors that had survived. Expanded clones from the graft, numbering several hundred, reportedly supplied alpha-beta T cells about two months after transplant.

The V and J genes are TRBV12-3 or TRBV12-4 and TRBJ1-1, with a weak D call TRBD1 (5 bases). The origin of this receptor is a male patient under 10 years old who had a stem cell transplant for acute myeloid leukemia, so the T cells may come from the graft donor. The sequenced sample was PBMCs, mostly from graft donor cells, obtained 360 days after TCRalphabeta/CD19-depleted stem cell transplant. CDR3 DNA sequence: TGTGCCAGTCGAGGGGCCCGTCTGATTCCCACTGAAGCTTTCTTT. Translating it yields CASRGARLIPTEAFF.